The 6 T cell receptor beta chains below all came from one sample that was sequenced in a study of shared clonotypes between healthy human individuals. Produced via immunoSEQ multiplex PCR; TCRdb's table is partial and in-frame only. The data show over 95,000 clones, roughly half seen once. Sequences were obtained from PBMCs. These receptors were obtained from a woman between 40 and 50 years old in good health. Some clones in this sample may be carry-over from other donors' samples.

The V gene is TRBV27, the J gene TRBJ2-5; 8 nucleotides agree with TRBD1. The CDR3 has 16 residues. Germline CDR1 reads MNHEY; CDR2 reads SMNVEV (reference sequence). The V and J ends lost 3 bases and 2 bases, in that order; junction bases with no gene match: 8. The CDR3 loop reads CASSFSTGQGQETQYF. DNA of the CDR3: TGTGCCAGCAGTTTCTCCACTGGACAGGGACAAGAGACCCAGTACTTC.

The chain carries TRBV4-1 and TRBJ2-3, with TRBD2 matching 7 bases. From germline, CDR1 is MGHRA and CDR2 YSYEKL. The J segment lost 5 bases and the V segment lost 0 bases, leaving 8 bases of the junction unmatched. This CDR3 has 16 residues. CDR3 residues: CASSQEGRADLDTQYF. The CDR3 bases are TGCGCCAGCAGCCAAGAAGGGAGGGCGGACTTAGATACGCAGTATTTT.

The rearrangement links TRBV7-9 to TRBJ2-5; D is perhaps TRBD1 (6 bases). The end of the DNA is better explained by TRBJ2-7, so the J call may be wrong. The germline V gene has CDR1 SEHNR and CDR2 FQNEAQ (reference sequence). The CDR3 runs 16 residues. The CDR3 is CASSPAGQYRVHEQYF. The CDR3 DNA follows: TGTGCCAGCAGCCCGGCGGGCCAATACAGGGTACACGAGCAGTACTTC.

The chain is built from TRBV6-5 and TRBJ2-7; D is perhaps TRBD2 (6 bases). V was trimmed by 2 bases and J by 2 bases, leaving 13 bases between them. The CDR3 spans 15 residues. Germline lookup yields CDR1 MNHEY and CDR2 SVGAGI. The CDR3 bases are TGTGCCAGCAGTTACGAGGCTAGCGCCGCCTACGAGCAGTACTTC. As protein: CASSYEASAAYEQYF.

This chain uses TRBV7-2 with TRBJ2-7; 7 nucleotides agree with TRBD2. V lost 1 base to trimming and J lost 5 bases; unmatched junction nucleotides: 11. Germline values: CDR1 SGHTA, CDR2 FQGNSA. The CDR3 is made up of 16 amino acids. The CDR3 nucleotides are TGTGCCAGCAGCTTAGGACACGTCGCGGGAGCCAACGAGCAGTACTTC. As protein: CASSLGHVAGANEQYF.

This clone was seen a handful of times. V and J are TRBV28 and TRBJ2-7, with D hard to call. Germline CDR1 is MDHEN and CDR2 is SYDVKM. Between the trimmed V and J ends, which lost 6 bases and 3 bases, there was a span of 12 bases. The CDR3 is 13 amino acids. The CDR3 sequence: CASRPFGGYEQYF. In nucleotides, the CDR3 is TGTGCCAGCAGGCCCTTCGGCGGCTACGAGCAGTACTTC.